This T cell receptor (beta chain) appears in the sequencing data of a study of response to subunit inactivated influenza vaccine. CDR1 LGHDT and CDR2 YNNKEL come from the germline V gene (reference sequence). V was trimmed by 4 bases and J by 2 bases, leaving 11 bases between them. This CDR3 is built from 14 residues. Broader study findings: T cells newly recruited by each seasonal influenza vaccination are few, the authors suggested.

This clonotype was counted at least ten times. Its antigen remains unknown. TCRdb used MiXCR to reprocess the RT-PCR reads, holding one entry per CDR3 protein. The sample has approximately 530,000 distinct CDR3 sequences, around 7.7% seen once; the top ten hold 10% to 15%. The starting material was PBMCs from blood, obtained approximately 25 months after vaccination. This clonotype originated in a man aged 45 to 75 who received an inactivated influenza vaccine. V is TRBV3-1 and J is TRBJ1-1, with D possibly matching TRBD1 (5 bases). CDR3 DNA sequence: TGTGCCAGCAGCCCCGGGACTCTCAACACTGAAGCTTTCTTT. This sequence encodes CASSPGTLNTEAFF.